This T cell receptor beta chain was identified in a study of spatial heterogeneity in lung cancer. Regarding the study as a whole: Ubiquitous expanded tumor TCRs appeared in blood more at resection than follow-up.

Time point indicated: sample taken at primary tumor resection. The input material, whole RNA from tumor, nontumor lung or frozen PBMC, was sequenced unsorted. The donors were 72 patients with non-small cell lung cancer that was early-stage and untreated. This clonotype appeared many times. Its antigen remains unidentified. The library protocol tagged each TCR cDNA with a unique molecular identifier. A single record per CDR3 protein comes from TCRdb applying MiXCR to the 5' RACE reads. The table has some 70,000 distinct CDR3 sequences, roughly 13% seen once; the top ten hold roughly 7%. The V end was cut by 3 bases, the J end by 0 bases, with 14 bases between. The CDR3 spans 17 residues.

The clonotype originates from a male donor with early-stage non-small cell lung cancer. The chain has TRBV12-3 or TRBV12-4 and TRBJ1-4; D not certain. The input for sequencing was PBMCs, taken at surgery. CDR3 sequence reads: CASSFSLSFATNEKLFF. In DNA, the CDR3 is TGTGCCAGCAGTTTTTCCCTCAGCTTTGCAACTAATGAAAAACTGTTTTTT.